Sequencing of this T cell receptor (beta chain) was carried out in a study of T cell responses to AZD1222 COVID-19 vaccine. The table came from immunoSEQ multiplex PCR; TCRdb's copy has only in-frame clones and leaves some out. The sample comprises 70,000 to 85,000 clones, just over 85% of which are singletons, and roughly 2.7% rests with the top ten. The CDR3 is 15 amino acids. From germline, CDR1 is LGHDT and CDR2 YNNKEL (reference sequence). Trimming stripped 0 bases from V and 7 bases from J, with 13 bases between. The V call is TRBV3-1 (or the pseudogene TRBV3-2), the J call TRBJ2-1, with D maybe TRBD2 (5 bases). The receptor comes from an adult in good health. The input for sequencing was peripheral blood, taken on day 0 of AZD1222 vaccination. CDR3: CASSQDVREGNEQFF. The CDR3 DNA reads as TGTGCCAGCAGCCAAGATGTACGGGAAGGGAATGAGCAGTTCTTC.